This entry lists 14 T cell receptor beta chains sequenced from one sample in a study of PD-1 blockade in classical Hodgkin lymphoma. Each and every patient relapsed after autologous stem cell transplantation, and patients got differing brentuximab vedotin exposure. Measured with immunoSEQ multiplex PCR; TCRdb has only the in-frame clones, and not every one. The table has some 23,000 clones, about four fifths seen once. The sample was peripheral blood mononuclear cells (PBMCs), taken before the second cycle of nivolumab. These receptors were collected from a human donor with classical Hodgkin lymphoma.

The chain couples TRBV7-8 to TRBJ1-2; no clear D gene. Germline loops: CDR1 SGHVS, CDR2 FQNEAQ. The CDR3 sequence is 16 residues long. V shed 4 bases and J shed 8 bases, with 23 bases lying between them. The CDR3 nucleotides are TGTGCCAGCAGCTCCCCAGGCTTAGCGTCCGCTTTAGGCTACACCTTC. Protein: CASSSPGLASALGYTF.

V and J are TRBV6-6 and TRBJ1-2; 7 nucleotides match TRBD1. Losses at the gene ends were 6 bases for V and 2 bases for J; bases not matched to a gene: 6. Germline V gene sequence: CDR1 MNHNY, CDR2 SVGAGI (reference sequence). This CDR3 is built from 14 residues. The CDR3: CASRGGQENYGYTF. The CDR3 coding sequence is TGTGCCAGCAGGGGAGGACAGGAGAACTATGGCTACACCTTC.

Here the CDR3 reads CASSPLWSSGNTIYF. CDR3 nucleotides: TGTGCCAGCAGCCCACTTTGGAGCTCTGGAAACACCATATATTTT. The chain has TRBV28 and TRBJ1-3; no reliable D call. V lost 6 bases and J lost 0, with 12 bases in between. The CDR3 totals 15 residues. Germline CDR1 MDHEN, CDR2 SYDVKM.

The chain has TRBV6-5 and TRBJ1-4, with a possible D match to TRBD1 (6 bases). The germline V gene has CDR1 MNHEY and CDR2 SVGAGI. Trimming took 10 bases from V and 11 from J, leaving 23 bases between them. The CDR3 runs 14 residues. CDR3 DNA: TGTGCCACGCGACAGCTTCGGGGGGCGGGGAAACTGTTTTTT. It is translated as CATRQLRGAGKLFF.

This clone has just a few counts. V gene TRBV5-6 combines with J gene TRBJ1-2; a weak D match, TRBD1 (5 bases). This CDR3 comprises 14 residues. V was clipped by 7 bases and J by 2 bases, with 15 bases between them. Germline CDR1 SGHDT, CDR2 YYEEEE. The DNA of the CDR3 is TGTGCCAGCGGGCAGAGGGGACCCAACTATGGCTACACCTTC. It yields the protein CASGQRGPNYGYTF.

The rearrangement joins TRBV4-2 to TRBJ1-4, with D possibly TRBD1 on 5 matching bases. CDR3 length: 18 residues. V dropped 0 bases and J dropped 0 bases, with 14 bases sitting between them. The V gene's germline CDR1 is LGHNA and CDR2 YNFKEQ. CDR3 sequence (DNA): TGTGCCAGCAGCCAAGAAGGTAGGGCGGGGCCAACTAATGAAAAACTGTTTTTT. Amino acids: CASSQEGRAGPTNEKLFF.

The rearrangement links TRBV5-8 to TRBJ2-7, with TRBD2 identical over 9 bases. This CDR3 spans 14 amino acids. The germline V gene encodes CDR1 SGHTS and CDR2 YDEGEE. V gave up 2 bases and J gave up 6 bases; unmatched junction bases: 6. The chain's CDR3 is CASSFGGLASEQYF. The CDR3, as DNA: TGTGCCAGCAGCTTTGGGGGACTAGCCAGCGAGCAGTACTTC.

The chain uses TRBV15 and TRBJ2-2, with a weak D call TRBD1 (5 bases). This CDR3 spans 14 amino acids. V was trimmed by 8 bases and J by 0 bases, leaving 10 bases between them. The germline CDR1 and CDR2 sequences are LNHNV and YYDKDF (reference sequence). This chain's CDR3 is CATPTDPNTGELFF. CDR3 DNA sequence: TGTGCCACCCCGACAGACCCGAACACCGGGGAGCTGTTTTTT.

The chain couples TRBV19 to TRBJ2-5, with TRBD1 as a possible D gene (6 bases). The germline CDR1 and CDR2 sequences are LNHDA and SQIVND (reference sequence). CDR3 length: 12 amino acids. The germline V and J ends were trimmed by 4 bases and 5 bases, with 8 bases remaining between them. The CDR3 here is CASSTRGETQYF. As DNA, the CDR3 is TGTGCCAGTAGTACCAGGGGTGAGACCCAGTACTTC.

This rearrangement joins TRBV4-1 to TRBJ1-2; D possibly corresponds to TRBD1 (6 bases). The CDR3 consists of 16 residues. V lost 2 bases to trimming and J lost 8 bases, with 21 bases between them. Germline CDR1 and CDR2: MGHRA and YSYEKL. The CDR3 DNA reads as TGCGCCAGCAGCCAACCCCAACGGGGCAGGGGAGGCGGCTACACCTTC. This encodes CASSQPQRGRGGGYTF.

The CDR3 region has the DNA TGTGCCAGCAGCTTACGTGCCAGGGAAGCGAGCTCCTATAATTCACCCCTCCACTTT. Translating it yields CASSLRAREASSYNSPLHF. The chain recombines TRBV7-6 with TRBJ1-6, with a weak D call TRBD1 (5 bases). V dropped 2 bases and J dropped 0 bases, with 17 bases sitting between them. There are 19 residues in the CDR3. In germline, CDR1 is SGHVS, CDR2 FNYEAQ.

The gene calls are TRBV6-5 and TRBJ1-6; TRBD1 matches 7 bases. The CDR3 consists of 16 residues. The germline CDR1 and CDR2 sequences are MNHEY and SVGAGI. V was pared by 2 bases and J by 6 bases, with 7 bases of the junction left unmatched. CDR3 in amino acids: CASSYGRTGTNSPLHF. CDR3 bases: TGTGCCAGCAGTTACGGGCGGACAGGTACTAATTCACCCCTCCACTTT.

V gene TRBV6-5 combines with J gene TRBJ1-2; TRBD1 might be the D (5 bases). There are 15 residues in the CDR3. The V end was cut by 1 base, the J end by 4 bases, with 13 bases between. Looked up from germline, CDR1 is MNHEY and CDR2 is SVGAGI. This chain's CDR3 is CASSYWAGISYGYTF. CDR3 bases: TGTGCCAGCAGTTACTGGGCAGGGATAAGCTATGGCTACACCTTC.

V gene TRBV13 combines with J gene TRBJ2-1; D could derive from TRBD1 or TRBD2 (5 bases each). The V end lost 4 bases, the J end lost 5 bases, and 15 bases lay between the germline ends. Per the germline V gene, CDR1 is PRHDT and CDR2 is FYEKMQ (reference sequence). This CDR3 region has 15 residues. Here the CDR3 DNA reads TGTGCCAGCAGCTCGCGCCGGGACCTTGACAATGAGCAGTTCTTC. Translation: CASSSRRDLDNEQFF.